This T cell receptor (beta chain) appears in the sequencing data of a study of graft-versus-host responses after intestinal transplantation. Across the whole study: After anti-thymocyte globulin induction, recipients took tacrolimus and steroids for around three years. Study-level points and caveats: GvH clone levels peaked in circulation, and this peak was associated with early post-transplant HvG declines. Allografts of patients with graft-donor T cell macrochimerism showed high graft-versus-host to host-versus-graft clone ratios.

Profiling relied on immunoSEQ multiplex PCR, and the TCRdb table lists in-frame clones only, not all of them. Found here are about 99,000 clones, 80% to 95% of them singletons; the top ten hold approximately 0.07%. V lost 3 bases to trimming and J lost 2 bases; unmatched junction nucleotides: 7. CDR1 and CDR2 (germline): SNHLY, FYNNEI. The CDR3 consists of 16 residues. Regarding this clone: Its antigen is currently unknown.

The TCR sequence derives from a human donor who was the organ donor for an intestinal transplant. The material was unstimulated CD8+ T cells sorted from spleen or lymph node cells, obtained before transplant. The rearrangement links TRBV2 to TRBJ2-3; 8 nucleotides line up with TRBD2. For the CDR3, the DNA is TGTGCCAGCAGTGACTCCCGGGAGGGCGACACAGATACGCAGTATTTT. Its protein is CASSDSREGDTDTQYF.